This T cell receptor (beta chain) was recorded in a study of blood T cell repertoires in COVID-19. At the level of the study: From the United States, Italy and Spain came samples of acute and convalescent COVID-19.

Profiling relied on immunoSEQ multiplex PCR, and the TCRdb table lists in-frame clones only, not all of them. The sample holds tens of thousands of clones; roughly 85% are singletons and the top ten take 1.2%. This clone turned up a few times. Sequencing was carried out using peripheral blood. The receptor's source is a man in his forties or fifties with acute or convalescent COVID-19.

The CDR3 sequence is CASSPGTGRHNEQFF. CDR3 sequence (DNA): TGTGCCAGCAGCCCCGGGACAGGGAGGCACAATGAGCAGTTCTTC. V is TRBV2 and J is TRBJ2-1; 9 nucleotides align to TRBD1. The CDR3 spans 15 residues. The V gene end was trimmed by 6 bases and the J gene end by 5 bases; junction bases not matched to a gene: 8. Germline V lookup: CDR1 SNHLY, CDR2 FYNNEI. Together with reference TRBV2 and TRBJ2-1, the CDR3 gives the full variable domain: EPEVTQTPSHQVTQMGQEVILRCVPISNHLYFYWYRQILGQKVEFLVSFYNNEISEKSEIFDDQFSVERPDGSNFTLKIRSTKLEDSAMYFCASSPGTGRHNEQFFGPGTRLTVL.